The clone carrying this T cell receptor beta chain was recorded only once. The data were obtained in a study of glioma-infiltrating T cells after dendritic cell vaccination. Background on the study: The vaccine used monocyte-derived dendritic cells pulsed overnight with autologous tumor lysate.

Measured with immunoSEQ multiplex PCR; TCRdb has only the in-frame clones, and not every one. The sample shows around 60,000 clones, around 85% of them seen only once. The length of the CDR3 is 12 residues. Germline CDR1 MNHNY, CDR2 SVGAGI (reference sequence). V lost 2 bases, J lost 8 bases, and 9 bases lay in between. Time point given: after dendritic cell vaccination, including at tumor progression/relapse. This TCR derives from a human donor with glioblastoma. V is TRBV6-6 and J is TRBJ1-2; a weak D match, TRBD1 (5 bases). Sequencing used blood, obtained after dendritic cell vaccination. The CDR3: CASSYDSEGYTF. For the CDR3, the DNA is TGTGCCAGCAGTTACGACAGTGAAGGCTACACCTTC.